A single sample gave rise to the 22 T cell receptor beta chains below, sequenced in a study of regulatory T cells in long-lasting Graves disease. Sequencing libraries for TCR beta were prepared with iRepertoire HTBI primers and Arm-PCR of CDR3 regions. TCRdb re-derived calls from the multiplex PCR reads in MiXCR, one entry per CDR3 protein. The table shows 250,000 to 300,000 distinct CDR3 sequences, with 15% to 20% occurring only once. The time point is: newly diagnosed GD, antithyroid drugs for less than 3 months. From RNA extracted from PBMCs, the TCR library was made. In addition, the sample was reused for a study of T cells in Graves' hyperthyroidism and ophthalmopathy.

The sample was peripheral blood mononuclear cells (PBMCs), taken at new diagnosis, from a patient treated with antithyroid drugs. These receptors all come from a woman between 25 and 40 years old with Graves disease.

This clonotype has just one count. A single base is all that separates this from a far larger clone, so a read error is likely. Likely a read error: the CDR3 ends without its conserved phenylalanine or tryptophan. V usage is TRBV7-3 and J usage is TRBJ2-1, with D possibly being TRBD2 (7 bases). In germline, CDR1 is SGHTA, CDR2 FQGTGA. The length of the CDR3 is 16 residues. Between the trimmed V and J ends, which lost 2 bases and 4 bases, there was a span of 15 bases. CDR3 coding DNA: TGTGCCAGCAGCTTAGGAAGGGGGGGATCATACAATGAGCAGTTCGTC. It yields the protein CASSLGRGGSYNEQFV.

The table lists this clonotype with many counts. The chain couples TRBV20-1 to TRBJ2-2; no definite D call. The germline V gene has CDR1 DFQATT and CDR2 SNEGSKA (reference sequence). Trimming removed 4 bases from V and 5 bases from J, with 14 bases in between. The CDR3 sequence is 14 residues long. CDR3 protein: CSAKVAPGTGELFF. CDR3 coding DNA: TGCAGTGCTAAGGTAGCCCCCGGGACCGGGGAGCTGTTTTTT.

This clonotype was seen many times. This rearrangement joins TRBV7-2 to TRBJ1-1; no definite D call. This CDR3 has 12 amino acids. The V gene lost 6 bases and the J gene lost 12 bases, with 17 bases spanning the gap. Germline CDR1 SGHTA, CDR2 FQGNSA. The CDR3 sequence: CASSPAGRVPFF. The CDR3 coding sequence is TGTGCCAGCAGTCCGGCGGGGAGGGTTCCTTTCTTT.

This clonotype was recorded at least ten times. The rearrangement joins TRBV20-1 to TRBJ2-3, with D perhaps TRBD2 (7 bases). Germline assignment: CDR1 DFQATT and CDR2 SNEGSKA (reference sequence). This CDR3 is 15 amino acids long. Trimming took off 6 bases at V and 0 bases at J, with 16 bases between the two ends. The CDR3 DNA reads TGCAGTGCCAAGGGGGGGGGTCCTAGCACAGATACGCAGTATTTT. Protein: CSAKGGGPSTDTQYF.

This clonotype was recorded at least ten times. The CDR3 region is CASSEGANIQYF. The CDR3, as DNA: TGTGCCAGCAGTGAGGGGGCGAACATTCAGTACTTC. The chain links TRBV2 to TRBJ2-4; TRBD1 might be the D (6 bases). The CDR3 consists of 12 residues. Germline V gene sequence: CDR1 SNHLY, CDR2 FYNNEI. Trimming removed 3 bases from V and 7 bases from J, with 7 bases in between.

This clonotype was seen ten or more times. The CDR3 sequence is CASSQDPSGFTDTQYF. In DNA, the CDR3 is TGTGCCAGCAGCCAAGACCCTAGCGGGTTCACAGATACGCAGTATTTT. The chain couples TRBV3-1 to TRBJ2-3; 8 nucleotides match TRBD2. CDR3 length: 16 amino acids. V trimming: 0 bases; J trimming: 2 bases; junction bases outside the gene matches: 4. The germline V gene has CDR1 LGHDT and CDR2 YNNKEL (reference sequence).

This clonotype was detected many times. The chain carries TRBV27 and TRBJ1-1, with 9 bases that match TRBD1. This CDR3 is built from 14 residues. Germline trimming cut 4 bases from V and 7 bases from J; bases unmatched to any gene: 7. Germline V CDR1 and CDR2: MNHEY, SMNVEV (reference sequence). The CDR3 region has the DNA TGTGCCAGCAGTTCCGGACAGGGGCACGGTGAAGCTTTCTTT. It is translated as CASSSGQGHGEAFF.

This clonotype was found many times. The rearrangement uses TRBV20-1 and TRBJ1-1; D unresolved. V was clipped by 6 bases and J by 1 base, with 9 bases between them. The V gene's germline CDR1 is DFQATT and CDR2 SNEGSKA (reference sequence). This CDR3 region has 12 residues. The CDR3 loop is CSALEGNTEAFF. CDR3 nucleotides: TGCAGTGCACTCGAAGGGAACACTGAAGCTTTCTTT.

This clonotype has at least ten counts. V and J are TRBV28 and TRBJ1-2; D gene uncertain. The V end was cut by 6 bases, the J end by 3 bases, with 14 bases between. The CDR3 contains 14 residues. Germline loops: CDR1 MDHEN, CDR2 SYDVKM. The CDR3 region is CASSSLGGDYGYTF. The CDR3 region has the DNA TGTGCCAGCAGCTCCCTAGGTGGGGACTATGGCTACACCTTC.

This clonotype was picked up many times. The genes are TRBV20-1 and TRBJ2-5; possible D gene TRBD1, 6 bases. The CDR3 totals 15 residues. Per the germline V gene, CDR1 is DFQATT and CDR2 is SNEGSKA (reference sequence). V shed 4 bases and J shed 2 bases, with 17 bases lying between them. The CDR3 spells CSATEGQRSQETQYF. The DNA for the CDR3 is TGCAGTGCTACTGAAGGACAGAGATCACAAGAGACCCAGTACTTC.

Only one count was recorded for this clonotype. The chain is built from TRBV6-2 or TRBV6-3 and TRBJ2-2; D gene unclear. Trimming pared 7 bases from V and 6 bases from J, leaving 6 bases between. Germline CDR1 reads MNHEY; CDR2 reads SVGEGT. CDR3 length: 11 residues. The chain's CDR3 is CASTASGELFF. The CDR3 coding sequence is TGTGCCAGCACCGCTTCCGGGGAGCTGTTTTTT.

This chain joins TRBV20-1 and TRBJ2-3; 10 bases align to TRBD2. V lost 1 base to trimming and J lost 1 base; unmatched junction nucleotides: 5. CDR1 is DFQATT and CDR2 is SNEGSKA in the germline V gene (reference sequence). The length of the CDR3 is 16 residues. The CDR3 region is CSARGAGGPGTDTQYF. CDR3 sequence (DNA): TGCAGTGCTAGAGGAGCGGGGGGGCCAGGCACAGATACGCAGTATTTT.

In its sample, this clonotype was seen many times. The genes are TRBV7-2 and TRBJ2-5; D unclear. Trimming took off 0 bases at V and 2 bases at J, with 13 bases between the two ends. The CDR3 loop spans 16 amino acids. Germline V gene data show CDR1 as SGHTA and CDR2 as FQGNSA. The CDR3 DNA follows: TGTGCCAGCAGCTTAGCCACGCAGGCTTCGCAAGAGACCCAGTACTTC. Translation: CASSLATQASQETQYF.

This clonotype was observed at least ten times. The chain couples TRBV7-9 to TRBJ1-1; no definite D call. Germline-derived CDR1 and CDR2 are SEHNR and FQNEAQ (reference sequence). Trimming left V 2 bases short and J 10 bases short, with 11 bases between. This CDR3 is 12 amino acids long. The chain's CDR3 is CASSLLAVGAFF. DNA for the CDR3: TGTGCCAGCAGCTTACTTGCGGTAGGAGCTTTCTTT.

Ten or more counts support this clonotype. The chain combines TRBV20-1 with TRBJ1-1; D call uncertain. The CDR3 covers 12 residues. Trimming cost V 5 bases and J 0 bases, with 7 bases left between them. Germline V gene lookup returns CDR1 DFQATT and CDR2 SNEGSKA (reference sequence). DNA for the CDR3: TGCAGTGCTTTTGCTGTGAACACTGAAGCTTTCTTT. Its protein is CSAFAVNTEAFF.

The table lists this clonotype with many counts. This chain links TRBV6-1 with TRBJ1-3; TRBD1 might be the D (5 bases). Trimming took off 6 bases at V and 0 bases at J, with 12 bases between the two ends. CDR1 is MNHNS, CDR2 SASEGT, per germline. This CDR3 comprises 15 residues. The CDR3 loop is CASRARQISGNTIYF. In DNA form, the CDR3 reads TGTGCCAGCAGAGCTAGACAGATCTCTGGAAACACCATATATTTT.

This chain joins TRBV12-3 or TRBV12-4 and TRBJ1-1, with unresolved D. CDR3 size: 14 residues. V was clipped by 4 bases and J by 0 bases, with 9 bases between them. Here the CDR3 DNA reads TGTGCCAGCAGTTGGAGGGCACTGAACACTGAAGCTTTCTTT. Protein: CASSWRALNTEAFF.

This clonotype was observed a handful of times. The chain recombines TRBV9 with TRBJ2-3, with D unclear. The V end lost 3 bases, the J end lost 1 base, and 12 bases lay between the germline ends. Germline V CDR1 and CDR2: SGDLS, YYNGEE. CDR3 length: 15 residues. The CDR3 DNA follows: TGTGCCAGCAGCGAGGATTACAAGGGCACAGATACGCAGTATTTT. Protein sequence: CASSEDYKGTDTQYF.

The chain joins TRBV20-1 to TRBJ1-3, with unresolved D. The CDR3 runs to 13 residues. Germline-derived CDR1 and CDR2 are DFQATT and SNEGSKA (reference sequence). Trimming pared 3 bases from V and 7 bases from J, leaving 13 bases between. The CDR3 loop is CSARDPGRNTIYF. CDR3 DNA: TGCAGTGCTAGGGACCCCGGACGGAACACCATATATTTT.

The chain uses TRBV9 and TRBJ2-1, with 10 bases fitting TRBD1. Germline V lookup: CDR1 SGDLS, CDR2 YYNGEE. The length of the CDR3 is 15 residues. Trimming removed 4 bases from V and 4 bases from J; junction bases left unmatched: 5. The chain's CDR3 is CASSPGGQGYNEQFF. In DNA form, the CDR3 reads TGTGCCAGCAGCCCAGGGGGACAGGGGTACAATGAGCAGTTCTTC.

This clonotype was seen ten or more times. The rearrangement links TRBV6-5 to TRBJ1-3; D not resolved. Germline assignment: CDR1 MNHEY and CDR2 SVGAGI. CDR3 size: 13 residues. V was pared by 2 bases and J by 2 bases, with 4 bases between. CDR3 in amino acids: CASSYETGNTIYF. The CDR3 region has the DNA TGTGCCAGCAGTTACGAGACTGGAAACACCATATATTTT.

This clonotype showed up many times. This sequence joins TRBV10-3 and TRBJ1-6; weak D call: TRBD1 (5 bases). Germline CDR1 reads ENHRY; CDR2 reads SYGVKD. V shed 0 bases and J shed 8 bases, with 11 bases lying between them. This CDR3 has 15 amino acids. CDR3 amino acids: CAISESRQGDSPLHF. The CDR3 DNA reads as TGTGCCATCAGTGAGTCTCGGCAAGGGGATTCACCCCTCCACTTT.